The next 3 T cell receptor beta chains were all read from a single sample in a study of T-cell reconstitution after alpha-beta-depleted transplantation in children. Preparing the TCRbeta library involved the use of unique molecular identifiers. TCRdb itself ran the PCR reads through MiXCR, one entry per CDR3 protein. This sample yields about 600,000 distinct CDR3 sequences, of which roughly 23% are seen a single time; 12% to 15% belongs to the top ten. The sample here was PBMCs, mostly from graft donor cells, taken 360 days after TCRalphabeta/CD19-depleted stem cell transplant. Receptors originate from a boy under three years old who had a stem cell transplant for acute myeloid leukemia, so the T cells may come from the graft donor.

The table lists this clonotype with a count of one. The DNA of the CDR3 is TGTGCCAGCAGACCCGACGCGGGACCCAATTCACCCCTCCACTTT. Its protein is CASRPDAGPNSPLHF. This chain connects TRBV6-1 to TRBJ1-6; the D gene is possibly TRBD1 (5 bases). Per the germline V gene, CDR1 is MNHNS and CDR2 is SASEGT. This CDR3 region has 15 residues. With 6 bases removed from V and 7 bases from J, the gap between germline ends came to 16 bases.

The V and J genes are TRBV27 and TRBJ2-2; possible D gene TRBD2, 6 bases. The CDR3 totals 15 residues. Trimming left V 0 bases short and J 4 bases short, with 9 bases between. Germline-derived CDR1 and CDR2 are MNHEY and SMNVEV (reference sequence). The CDR3 sequence is CASSLSPGVTGELFF. In DNA form, the CDR3 reads TGTGCCAGCAGTTTATCCCCGGGGGTCACCGGGGAGCTGTTTTTT.

J is TRBJ2-7 and V is TRBV5-1; 7 positions match TRBD1. The CDR3 has 15 amino acids. V was clipped by 2 bases and J by 2 bases; unmatched bases: 7. From germline, CDR1 is SGHRS and CDR2 YFSETQ. The CDR3 DNA reads TGCGCCAGCAGCTTAAGACAGGGAAGTACCTACGAGCAGTACTTC. Its translation is CASSLRQGSTYEQYF.